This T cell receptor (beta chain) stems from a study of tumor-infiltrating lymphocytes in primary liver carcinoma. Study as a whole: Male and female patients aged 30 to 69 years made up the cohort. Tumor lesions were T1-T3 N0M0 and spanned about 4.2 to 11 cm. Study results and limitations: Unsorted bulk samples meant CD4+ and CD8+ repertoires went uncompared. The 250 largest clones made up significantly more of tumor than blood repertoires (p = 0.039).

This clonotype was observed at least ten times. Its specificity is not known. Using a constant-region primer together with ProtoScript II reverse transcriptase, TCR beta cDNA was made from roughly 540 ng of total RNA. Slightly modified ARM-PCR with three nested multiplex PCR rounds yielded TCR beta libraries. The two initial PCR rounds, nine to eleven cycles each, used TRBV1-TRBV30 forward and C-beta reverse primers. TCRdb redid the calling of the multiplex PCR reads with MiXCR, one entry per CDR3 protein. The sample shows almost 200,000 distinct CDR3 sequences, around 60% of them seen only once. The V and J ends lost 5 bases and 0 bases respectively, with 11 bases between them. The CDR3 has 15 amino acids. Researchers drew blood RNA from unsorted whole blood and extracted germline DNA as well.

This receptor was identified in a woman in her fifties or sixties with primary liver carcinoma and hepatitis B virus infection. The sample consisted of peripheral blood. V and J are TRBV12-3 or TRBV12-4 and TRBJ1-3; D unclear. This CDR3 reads CASSATASSGNTIYF. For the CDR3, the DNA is TGTGCCAGCAGTGCGACTGCCAGCTCTGGAAACACCATATATTTT.